The 12 T cell receptor beta chains below come from one sample, sequenced in a study of regulatory T cells in long-lasting Graves disease. Documented time point: newly diagnosed GD, antithyroid drugs for less than 3 months. PBMC RNA was the source of the TCR library. According to the study, TCR beta libraries were built with iRepertoire HTBI primers and CDR3-region Arm-PCR. MiXCR, applied by TCRdb to the multiplex PCR reads, yields one record per CDR3 protein. The profile covers some 450,000 distinct CDR3 sequences, with about a sixth appearing a single time and approximately 11% taken by the ten largest. These data were likewise used in another study, on T cells in Graves' hyperthyroidism and ophthalmopathy.

The sequencing here drew on peripheral blood mononuclear cells (PBMCs), taken at new diagnosis, from a patient treated with antithyroid drugs. Receptor source: a woman younger than 45 with Graves disease.

This clonotype was counted at least ten times. This sequence joins TRBV18 and TRBJ1-1, with D perhaps matching TRBD1 (6 bases). Germline V CDR1 and CDR2: KGHSH, LQKENI. With 0 bases removed from V and 11 bases from J, the gap between germline ends came to 10 bases. The CDR3 is made up of 12 amino acids. The CDR3 DNA sequence: TGTGCCAGCTCACCACCGGCGGGGGCGGCTTTCTTT. It specifies CASSPPAGAAFF.

This clonotype was picked up many times. The chain combines TRBV15 with TRBJ1-5, with D unresolved. In germline, CDR1 is LNHNV, CDR2 YYDKDF (reference sequence). This CDR3 has 13 residues. V lost 0 bases to trimming and J lost 3 bases, with 3 bases between them. The CDR3 here is CATSRDLNQPQHF. The CDR3 DNA reads TGTGCCACCAGCAGAGATCTCAATCAGCCCCAGCATTTT.

In this sample, this clonotype turned up a few times. This chain joins TRBV9 and TRBJ2-1; the match to TRBD2 covers 8 bases. The length of the CDR3 is 15 residues. The germline CDR1 and CDR2 sequences are SGDLS and YYNGEE. Losses at the gene ends were 6 bases for V and 5 bases for J; bases not matched to a gene: 10. CDR3 nucleotides: TGTGCCAGCACGCCCGGGGGGGTGGTGGACAATGAGCAGTTCTTC. Amino acids: CASTPGGVVDNEQFF.

The sample holds many counts of this clonotype. This chain links TRBV28 with TRBJ1-1; possibly TRBD1 for D (6 bases). Per germline, CDR1 MDHEN and CDR2 SYDVKM. This CDR3 contains 13 residues. Trimming pared 5 bases from V and 7 bases from J, leaving 14 bases between. The CDR3 DNA follows: TGTGCCAGCAGTCCGGACAGCAACCTTGAAGCTTTCTTT. This codes for CASSPDSNLEAFF.

This clonotype appeared many times. The chain has TRBV18 and TRBJ1-1; 8 bases are a match to TRBD1. The CDR3 loop spans 17 amino acids. V lost 4 bases to trimming and J lost 3 bases; unmatched junction nucleotides: 13. Germline V gene data show CDR1 as KGHSH and CDR2 as LQKENI. CDR3 in amino acids: CASSLSDRDPGDTEAFF. The CDR3 nucleotides read TGTGCCAGCTCACTCTCGGACAGGGACCCTGGGGACACTGAAGCTTTCTTT.

This clonotype was counted a few times. The chain is built from TRBV12-3 or TRBV12-4 and TRBJ1-5; D not certain. This CDR3 contains 13 residues. V lost 6 bases and J lost 0, with 6 bases in between. The CDR3 DNA reads TGTGCCAGCAGAAAGGGTAGCAATCAGCCCCAGCATTTT. Its translation is CASRKGSNQPQHF.

In regard to this clonotype: It may be a read error: a sequence one base away is much more abundant. J is TRBJ2-2 and V is TRBV2, with 7 bases matching TRBD2. The germline V gene has CDR1 SNHLY and CDR2 FYNNEI. CDR3 length: 14 amino acids. Here the CDR3 DNA reads TGTGCCAGCGATGCGGGAGTACGAACCGGGGAGCCGTTTTTT. Amino acid sequence: CASDAGVRTGEPFF. Looking up the rest from reference TRBV2 and TRBJ2-2 gives the full variable domain: EPEVTQTPSHQVTQMGQEVILRCVPISNHLYFYWYRQILGQKVEFLVSFYNNEISEKSEIFDDQFSVERPDGSNFTLKIRSTKLEDSAMYFCASDAGVRTGEPFFGEGSRLTVL.

Ten or more counts support this clonotype. The gene calls are TRBV11-3 and TRBJ2-3; D might be TRBD1 (6 bases). The germline V and J ends were trimmed by 6 bases and 1 base, with 8 bases remaining between them. Germline V gene data show CDR1 as SGHNT and CDR2 as YENEEA. There are 13 residues in the CDR3. The CDR3 reads CASRDSRTDTQYF. The CDR3 DNA is TGTGCCAGCAGGGACAGTCGCACAGATACGCAGTATTTT.

This chain uses TRBV4-2 with TRBJ2-7; D is unresolved. Germline values: CDR1 LGHNA, CDR2 YNFKEQ. V gave up 0 bases and J gave up 6 bases, with 15 bases separating them. There are 15 residues in the CDR3. CDR3 DNA sequence: TGTGCCAGCAGCCAAGATGGGGTTTTGTGTTCCGAGCAGTACTTC. Protein product: CASSQDGVLCSEQYF.

This clonotype has only a few counts. J is TRBJ1-3 and V is TRBV28; 8 bases match TRBD1. The J segment lost 11 bases and the V segment lost 8 bases, leaving 14 bases of the junction unmatched. The V gene's germline CDR1 is MDHEN and CDR2 SYDVKM. This CDR3 has 14 residues. CDR3 bases: TGTGCCAGCTACGACAGGGGTCTCCTCGGGGCCATATATTTT. Protein: CASYDRGLLGAIYF.

This clonotype was recorded at least ten times. The chain has TRBV7-2 and TRBJ2-1; no clear D. Germline V gives CDR1 SGHTA, CDR2 FQGNSA. The CDR3 runs to 15 residues. Trimming took off 3 bases at V and 8 bases at J, with 17 bases between the two ends. As DNA, the CDR3 is TGTGCCAGCAGCTTCCAGACATTGCCGGTGGATGAGCAGTTCTTC. Its translation: CASSFQTLPVDEQFF.

This clonotype was seen many times. The rearrangement uses TRBV2 and TRBJ1-4, with TRBD1 matching over 7 bases. The germline V gene encodes CDR1 SNHLY and CDR2 FYNNEI. The CDR3 runs 14 residues. V shed 7 bases, J shed 8 bases, and the junction held 10 bases outside the gene matches. The CDR3 here is CASKPQGPGEKLFF. The CDR3 DNA sequence: TGTGCCAGCAAGCCACAGGGGCCAGGGGAAAAACTGTTTTTT.